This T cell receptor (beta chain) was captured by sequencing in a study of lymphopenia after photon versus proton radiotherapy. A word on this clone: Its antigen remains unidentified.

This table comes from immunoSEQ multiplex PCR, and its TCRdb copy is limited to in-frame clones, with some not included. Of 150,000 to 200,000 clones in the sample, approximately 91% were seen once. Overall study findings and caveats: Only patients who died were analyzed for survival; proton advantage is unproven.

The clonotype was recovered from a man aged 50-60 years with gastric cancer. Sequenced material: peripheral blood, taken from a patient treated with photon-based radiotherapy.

In DNA form, the CDR3 reads TGCGCCAGCAGCTTGGAGGGCGGGATATACAATGAGCAGTTCTTC. Translated: CASSLEGGIYNEQFF. This sequence joins TRBV5-1 and TRBJ2-1, with D possibly being TRBD2 (6 bases). Between the trimmed V and J ends, which lost 0 bases and 4 bases, there was a span of 11 bases. The CDR3 is made up of 15 amino acids. The germline CDR1 and CDR2 sequences are SGHRS and YFSETQ.